Shown below are 25 T cell receptor beta chains from a single sample sequenced in a study of beta chain features in type 1 diabetes. Their antigens remain unidentified. Study-level findings and limits: Researchers report that Type 1 diabetes patients had moderately but significantly shorter TCRB CDR3s across all four CD4+ subsets.

The authors reverse transcribed all of the isolated RNA, so sequencing captured expressed TCRB transcripts. Profiled with immunoSEQ multiplex PCR; TCRdb holds only in-frame clones, not every one. The sample includes around 140,000 clones, approximately 9% of them seen just once. The sample consisted of central memory CD4+ T cells from blood. All receptors derive from a man aged 30 to 39 with type 1 diabetes.

The chain employs TRBV11-2 and TRBJ2-3; perhaps TRBD1 as D (6 bases). Germline V lookup: CDR1 SGHAT, CDR2 FQNNGV. V lost 5 bases and J lost 3, with 12 bases in between. This CDR3 has 14 amino acids. The CDR3 coding sequence is TGTGCCAGCAGCCGACAGGTTGAGACAGATACGCAGTATTTT. Its protein product is CASSRQVETDTQYF.

This clone was observed many times. The chain is built from TRBV29-1 and TRBJ2-1, with 9 positions matching TRBD2. J lost 6 bases, V lost 2 bases, and 2 bases had no gene match. This CDR3 contains 13 residues. Germline values: CDR1 SQVTM, CDR2 ANQGSEA. The CDR3 sequence is CSVESGGINEQFF. The CDR3 DNA reads as TGCAGCGTTGAAAGCGGGGGGATCAATGAGCAGTTCTTC.

This clone was observed a handful of times. The chain combines TRBV2 with TRBJ1-1, with a possible D match to TRBD1 (5 bases). The CDR3 is 13 residues long. Germline V gene lookup returns CDR1 SNHLY and CDR2 FYNNEI. The germline V and J ends were trimmed by 6 bases and 6 bases, with 14 bases remaining between them. CDR3 DNA sequence: TGTGCCAGCAGGGGCAGGGTGGTGGCTGAAGCTTTCTTT. It is translated as CASRGRVVAEAFF. Full variable domain (missing parts from reference TRBV2 and TRBJ1-1): EPEVTQTPSHQVTQMGQEVILRCVPISNHLYFYWYRQILGQKVEFLVSFYNNEISEKSEIFDDQFSVERPDGSNFTLKIRSTKLEDSAMYFCASRGRVVAEAFFGQGTRLTVV.

V gene TRBV4-2 combines with J gene TRBJ2-5; 7 nucleotides line up with TRBD1. The V and J ends lost 8 bases and 1 base, in that order; junction bases with no gene match: 7. The germline gives CDR1 LGHNA, CDR2 YNFKEQ. The CDR3 contains 14 residues. CDR3 sequence: CASAPRDSQETQYF. The DNA of the CDR3 is TGTGCCAGCGCTCCAAGGGACAGCCAAGAGACCCAGTACTTC.

Turning to this clone: This may stem from a read error, because a much larger clone lies one nucleotide away. The chain links TRBV7-9 to TRBJ1-1; 8 bases agree with TRBD1. The CDR3 has 14 residues. From germline, CDR1 is SEHNR and CDR2 FQNEAQ (reference sequence). V lost 3 bases, J lost 0 bases, and 0 bases stayed unmatched. CDR3 sequence: CASSLGQVNTEAFF. The CDR3 DNA sequence: TGTGCCAGCAGCTTGGGACAGGTGAACACTGAAGCTTTCTTT.

This clone has ten or more counts. The chain recombines TRBV29-1 with TRBJ1-1; tentatively, D is TRBD1 (5 bases). The length of the CDR3 is 13 residues. V was cut by 4 bases and J by 4 bases, with 13 bases left in between. From germline, CDR1 is SQVTM and CDR2 ANQGSEA. The CDR3 DNA sequence: TGCAGCGTTGGGGAGGGAAGGGGCACTGAAGCTTTCTTT. Protein sequence: CSVGEGRGTEAFF.

J is TRBJ2-5 and V is TRBV7-2, with 9 bases lining up with TRBD2. CDR1 SGHTA and CDR2 FQGNSA come from the germline V gene. V trimming: 3 bases; J trimming: 3 bases; junction bases outside the gene matches: 2. The CDR3 has 14 amino acids. CDR3 protein: CASSFLAGKETQYF. CDR3 nucleotide sequence: TGTGCCAGCAGCTTTCTAGCGGGGAAAGAGACCCAGTACTTC.

A single count supports this clone. In DNA, the CDR3 is TGTGCCAGCATCCCCACACAGGGGCACTATGGCTACACCTTC. It codes for CASIPTQGHYGYTF. V gene TRBV6-5 combines with J gene TRBJ1-2; 7 bases are shared with TRBD1. CDR1 and CDR2 (germline): MNHEY, SVGAGI. The CDR3 has 14 residues. V shed 7 bases and J 3 bases; nucleotides not matched to a gene: 8.

The V call is TRBV27, the J call TRBJ1-4; D might be TRBD1 (6 bases). Germline CDR1 MNHEY, CDR2 SMNVEV (reference sequence). This CDR3 is 14 amino acids long. V shed 8 bases and J shed 7 bases, with 17 bases lying between them. CDR3 nucleotide sequence: TGTGCCAGCGGGACACCCACGTGGGGTGAAAAACTGTTTTTT. The encoded protein is CASGTPTWGEKLFF. The whole variable domain, remainder taken from reference TRBV27 and TRBJ1-4, is EAQVTQNPRYLITVTGKKLTVTCSQNMNHEYMSWYRQDPGLGLRQIYYSMNVEVTDKGDVPEGYKVSRKEKRNFPLILESPSPNQTSLYFCASGTPTWGEKLFFGSGTQLSVL.

The V gene is TRBV7-9, the J gene TRBJ1-5; D may be TRBD1 (5 bases). This CDR3 has 14 amino acids. The V end was cut by 5 bases, the J end by 4 bases, with 12 bases between. The germline CDR1 and CDR2 sequences are SEHNR and FQNEAQ (reference sequence). The CDR3 nucleotides are TGTGCCAGCAGCCAGGGAAACGTAAATCAGCCCCAGCATTTT. Amino acids: CASSQGNVNQPQHF.

This chain connects TRBV5-4 to TRBJ2-5; D is ambiguous. The CDR3 covers 15 residues. V lost 5 bases and J lost 1, with 15 bases in between. Germline CDR1 and CDR2: SGHNT and YYREEE (reference sequence). The CDR3 loop is CASSSSTELQETQYF. CDR3 coding DNA: TGTGCCAGCAGTTCTTCCACAGAGCTCCAAGAGACCCAGTACTTC. Full variable domain (rest looked up from reference TRBV5-4 and TRBJ2-5): ETGVTQSPTHLIKTRGQQVTLRCSSQSGHNTVSWYQQALGQGPQFIFQYYREEENGRGNFPPRFSGLQFPNYSSELNVNALELDDSALYLCASSSSTELQETQYFGPGTRLLVL.

V usage is TRBV7-9 and J usage is TRBJ2-5; a weak D match, TRBD2 (5 bases). Trimming took off 5 bases at V and 3 bases at J, with 10 bases between the two ends. Germline CDR1 is SEHNR and CDR2 is FQNEAQ (reference sequence). CDR3 length: 13 residues. DNA of the CDR3: TGTGCCAGCAGCCAGCGGCCCAAAGAGACCCAGTACTTC. It encodes CASSQRPKETQYF.

This chain connects TRBV11-2 to TRBJ2-7; TRBD1 might be the D (5 bases). This CDR3 has 15 amino acids. With 5 bases removed from V and 0 bases from J, the gap between germline ends came to 14 bases. Germline CDR1 SGHAT, CDR2 FQNNGV. CDR3 amino acids: CASSPRAGLSYEQYF. CDR3 sequence (DNA): TGTGCCAGCAGCCCCCGGGCAGGGCTCTCCTACGAGCAGTACTTC. Combining the CDR3 with reference TRBV11-2 and TRBJ2-7 gives the whole variable domain EAGVAQSPRYKIIEKRQSVAFWCNPISGHATLYWYQQILGQGPKLLIQFQNNGVVDDSQLPKDRFSAERLKGVDSTLKIQPAKLEDSAVYLCASSPRAGLSYEQYFGPGTRLTVT.

The CDR3 loop reads CASSQDLAGRGTDTQYF. The CDR3 bases are TGCGCCAGCAGCCAAGACCTTGCGGGCAGGGGTACAGATACGCAGTATTTT. This chain uses TRBV4-3 with TRBJ2-3; D possibly corresponds to TRBD1 (6 bases). Trimming pared 0 bases from V and 3 bases from J, leaving 16 bases between. CDR3 length: 17 amino acids. CDR1 LGHNA and CDR2 YSLEER come from the germline V gene.

The table lists this clone with a few counts. CDR3 in amino acids: CASSLDREGSPLHF. The CDR3, as DNA: TGTGCCAGCAGTCTGGACAGGGAAGGTTCACCCCTCCACTTT. The V call is TRBV6-6, the J call TRBJ1-6; 8 bases are shared with TRBD1. CDR1 and CDR2 (germline): MNHNY, SVGAGI (reference sequence). CDR3 size: 14 residues. J gave up 9 bases and V 5 bases, and 6 bases lay outside the gene matches.

The chain employs TRBV6-5 and TRBJ2-5; D possibly corresponds to TRBD2 (6 bases). Deletions cut 8 bases from V and 5 bases from J, with 15 bases between. Germline CDR1 is MNHEY and CDR2 is SVGAGI. CDR3 length equals 13 residues. The DNA of the CDR3 is TGTGCCAGCGAGGAGGCGGGGAGGGAGACCCAGTACTTC. This translates into CASEEAGRETQYF.

J is TRBJ2-7 and V is TRBV15; TRBD1 matches at 7 bases. The CDR3 loop spans 15 amino acids. Germline V lookup: CDR1 LNHNV, CDR2 YYDKDF (reference sequence). The V and J ends lost 0 bases and 7 bases, in that order; junction bases with no gene match: 9. The CDR3 nucleotides are TGTGCCACCAGCAGAGATCCCAGACAGGGCCGAGAGCAGTACTTC. Translating it yields CATSRDPRQGREQYF.

The rearrangement uses TRBV11-2 and TRBJ2-1, with TRBD2 identical over 9 bases. The J segment lost 0 bases and the V segment lost 5 bases, leaving 2 bases of the junction unmatched. CDR3 length: 15 residues. The germline V gene has CDR1 SGHAT and CDR2 FQNNGV. DNA for the CDR3: TGTGCCAGCAGCATTAGCGGGAGCTCCTACAATGAGCAGTTCTTC. Translating gives CASSISGSSYNEQFF.

The chain carries TRBV30 and TRBJ1-6; 7 positions agree with TRBD1. The CDR3 contains 15 residues. The germline V gene has CDR1 GTSNPN and CDR2 SVGIG (reference sequence). Losses at the gene ends were 3 bases for V and 6 bases for J; bases not matched to a gene: 8. CDR3 sequence reads: CAWSRPQGVNSPLHF. CDR3 nucleotide sequence: TGTGCCTGGAGCCGTCCCCAGGGGGTTAATTCACCCCTCCACTTT.

This clone was picked up a small number of times. V is TRBV5-1 and J is TRBJ2-1; 7 nucleotides line up with TRBD2. The CDR3 totals 15 residues. From germline, CDR1 is SGHRS and CDR2 YFSETQ. Trimming removed 1 base from V and 4 bases from J; junction bases left unmatched: 5. The CDR3 nucleotides read TGCGCCAGCAGCTTGCAGGAGCGGGAATACAATGAGCAGTTCTTC. Protein product: CASSLQEREYNEQFF. Full variable domain (outside the CDR3, taken from reference TRBV5-1 and TRBJ2-1): KAGVTQTPRYLIKTRGQQVTLSCSPISGHRSVSWYQQTPGQGLQFLFEYFSETQRNKGNFPGRFSGRQFSNSRSEMNVSTLELGDSALYLCASSLQEREYNEQFFGPGTRLTVL.

This clone was found a few times. The chain has TRBV5-6 and TRBJ2-5, with TRBD1 as a possible D gene (7 bases). This CDR3 is 14 amino acids long. Trimming pared 2 bases from V and 9 bases from J, leaving 17 bases between. Germline-derived CDR1 and CDR2 are SGHDT and YYEEEE. The CDR3 DNA follows: TGTGCCAGCAGCTTTGGACAGGAGGGCCGATCCCAGTACTTC. This sequence encodes CASSFGQEGRSQYF.

V and J are TRBV30 and TRBJ1-2; D is perhaps TRBD1 (5 bases). With 2 bases removed from V and 4 bases from J, the gap between germline ends came to 8 bases. CDR3 length equals 12 residues. Germline loops: CDR1 GTSNPN, CDR2 SVGIG (reference sequence). The DNA for the CDR3 is TGTGCCTGGAGTCGGGACTTCTATGGCTACACCTTC. It yields the protein CAWSRDFYGYTF. The entire variable domain, with the rest obtained from reference TRBV30 and TRBJ1-2, is as follows: SQTIHQWPATLVQPVGSPLSLECTVEGTSNPNLYWYRQAAGRGLQLLFYSVGIGQISSEVPQNLSASRPQDRQFILSSKKLLLSDSGFYLCAWSRDFYGYTFGSGTRLTVV.

This chain connects TRBV15 to TRBJ2-7, with no clear D. Germline V gene sequence: CDR1 LNHNV, CDR2 YYDKDF (reference sequence). The ends were cut back, 1 base at V and 4 bases at J, with 17 bases in the middle. The CDR3 sequence is 16 residues long. CDR3 sequence (DNA): TGTGCCACCAGCAGAGGTCCCGTAGATGGGCCATACGAGCAGTACTTC. It encodes CATSRGPVDGPYEQYF.

As for this clone: Sequence at one end of the junction differs from germline and may be a read error. The chain links TRBV5-4 to TRBJ2-3, with TRBD2 identical over 9 bases. This CDR3 is built from 15 residues. Germline-derived CDR1 and CDR2 are SGHNT and YYREEE (reference sequence). CDR3 DNA sequence: TGCGCCAGCAGCCAAGATCCACTAGCGGGCGATACGCAGTATTTT. Translating it yields CASSQDPLAGDTQYF. Full variable domain (outside the CDR3, taken from reference TRBV5-4 and TRBJ2-3): ETGVTQSPTHLIKTRGQQVTLRCSSQSGHNTVSWYQQALGQGPQFIFQYYREEENGRGNFPPRFSGLQFPNYSSELNVNALELDDSALYLCASSQDPLAGDTQYFGPGTRLTVL.

V is TRBV5-4 and J is TRBJ2-3; a possible D gene is TRBD1 (5 bases). The germline V and J ends were trimmed by 7 bases and 0 bases, with 15 bases remaining between them. From germline, CDR1 is SGHNT and CDR2 YYREEE (reference sequence). This CDR3 has 15 amino acids. CDR3 bases: TGTGCCAGCCGAACTCAAAAGGGGAGCACAGATACGCAGTATTTT. It codes for CASRTQKGSTDTQYF.